This entry features one T cell receptor beta chain sequence. No cognate antigen has been identified for it. Base-call qualities are not available, and no considerably larger clone is one nucleotide away. V and J are trimmed by 3 bases and 7 bases, and the gene matches miss 4 bases of the junction. Taken from the germline V gene, the CDR1 and CDR2 loops are SGHRS and YFSETQ. From the cysteine up to the phenylalanine, the CDR3 has a length of 14 residues. The read is trimmed to its CDR3 DNA, 42 bases read in frame from base 1. The donors were included in the validation cohort of 100 to 150 subjects, a group kept apart from the approximately 690-subject first cohort. The sample belongs to a study of cytomegalovirus exposure and HLA in healthy donors (dated by TCRdb to 2016 to 2017). For context, the study as a whole: According to a later analysis, the 120 or so validation repertoires were produced on the same platform as the roughly 600 repertoires of the first cohort. The study aimed to test whether signatures of past pathogen exposure could be identified by cataloging public T cell receptors. Besides the first cohort of approximately 670 subjects, a separate validation cohort made up of over 100 different subjects was used. High-throughput TCR immunosequencing, statistical association of individual TCRs with disease status, and machine learning were combined to predict cytomegalovirus infection status. General study outcomes and caveats: A few of the identified cytomegalovirus-associated TCR beta chains were confirmed in vitro to be specific for cytomegalovirus antigens. The authors suggested that the approach could potentially be generalized to other disease states and immunological phenotypes. Subsequent analysis determined that TCRs grouped into clusters in the first cohort also showed a tendency toward co-occurrence across the roughly 130 validation repertoires, and approximately 94% of cluster scores exceeded 0. A later analysis lacked HLA typing for the validation cohort, so it scored co-occurrence in that cohort across all 120 repertoires. Across donors, most TCR sequences were observed very rarely, whereas some public TCRs were present in many individuals. In both the original and validation cohorts, the classifier was reported to diagnose cytomegalovirus status with high specificity and sensitivity. A total of around 150 TCR beta chains were listed by the study as associated with cytomegalovirus.

The library was built by means of the immunoSEQ multiplex PCR assay. Per the source publication's procedure: To diagnose cytomegalovirus status from the catalog of TCR beta chain sequences, a statistical classification framework was built. TCRdb mirrors the immuneACCESS table, restricted to in-frame sequences. Some clones are absent from its copies; in checked studies, under half trace to an unresolved V gene, and the reason for the others is unknown. The V and J calls and clone size were taken over from that table, and D and trimming were inferred from the DNA. The table for this sample lists fewer than 65,000 clones; roughly nine tenths of them were counted only once. Clones ranked in the top ten supply more than 14% of the sample.

This chain joins TRBV5-1 to TRBJ2-1, with TRBD1 matching 10 junction bases. The receptor comes from a woman younger than 30 in good health and CMV-seronegative. The sequencing input was PBMCs. The nucleotide sequence reads as follows: TGCGCCAGCAGCTGGACAGGGGGATTTAATGAGCAGTTCTTC. Its protein reads: CASSWTGGFNEQFF.